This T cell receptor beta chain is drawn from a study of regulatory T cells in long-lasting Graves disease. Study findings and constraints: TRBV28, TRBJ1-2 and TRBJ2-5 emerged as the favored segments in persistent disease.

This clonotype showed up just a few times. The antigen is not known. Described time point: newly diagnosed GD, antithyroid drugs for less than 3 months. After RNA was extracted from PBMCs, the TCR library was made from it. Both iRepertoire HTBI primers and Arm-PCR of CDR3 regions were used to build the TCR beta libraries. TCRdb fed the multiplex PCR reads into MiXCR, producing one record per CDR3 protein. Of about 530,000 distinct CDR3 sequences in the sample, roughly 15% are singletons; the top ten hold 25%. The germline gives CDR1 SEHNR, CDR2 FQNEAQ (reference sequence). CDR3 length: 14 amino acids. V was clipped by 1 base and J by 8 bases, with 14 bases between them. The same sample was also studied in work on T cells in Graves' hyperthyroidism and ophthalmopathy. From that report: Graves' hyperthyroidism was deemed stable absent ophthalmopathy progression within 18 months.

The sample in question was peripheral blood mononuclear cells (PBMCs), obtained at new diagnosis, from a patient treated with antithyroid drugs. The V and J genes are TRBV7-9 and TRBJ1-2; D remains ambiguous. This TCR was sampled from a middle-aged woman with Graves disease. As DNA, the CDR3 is TGTGCCAGCAGCTTAGGAGGGAAGGTGGAAGGCTACACCTTC. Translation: CASSLGGKVEGYTF.